A single sample is the source of the 28 T cell receptor beta chains below, sequenced in a study of T cell responses to AZD1222 COVID-19 vaccine. Produced via immunoSEQ multiplex PCR; TCRdb's table is partial and in-frame only. The sample has 150,000 to 200,000 clones, around nine tenths seen once; the top ten hold more than 1.5%. Sequences were derived from peripheral blood, sampled on day 0 of AZD1222 vaccination. These receptors were taken from an adult in good health.

The rearrangement uses TRBV10-1 and TRBJ2-7; D is possibly TRBD2 (7 bases). Germline CDR1 reads WNHNN; CDR2 reads SYGVQD (reference sequence). The length of the CDR3 is 15 residues. V shed 6 bases and J shed 4 bases, with 19 bases lying between them. The chain's CDR3 is CASSPGIGGDYEQYF. CDR3 sequence (DNA): TGCGCCAGCAGCCCCGGGATAGGGGGGGATTACGAGCAGTACTTC.

This clone showed up just a few times. V and J are TRBV28 and TRBJ2-5, with D possibly matching TRBD1 (5 bases). Trimming removed 6 bases at V and 3 bases at J, with 11 bases between. Germline-derived CDR1 and CDR2 are MDHEN and SYDVKM. The CDR3 contains 13 residues. The CDR3 loop is CASRTGAKETQYF. CDR3 DNA: TGTGCCAGCAGAACTGGGGCAAAAGAGACCCAGTACTTC.

The chain uses TRBV6-2 or TRBV6-3 and TRBJ2-5; D gene unclear. Germline V gene sequence: CDR1 MNHEY, CDR2 SVGEGT. V was cut by 5 bases and J by 3 bases, with 4 bases left in between. The CDR3 is 11 residues long. The CDR3 nucleotides are TGTGCCAGCAGTGTGAAAGAGACCCAGTACTTC. It specifies CASSVKETQYF.

V and J are TRBV7-9 and TRBJ1-1, with TRBD1 matching 10 bases. This CDR3 region has 15 residues. Trimming cost V 4 bases and J 6 bases; bases outside gene matches: 8. In germline, CDR1 is SEHNR, CDR2 FQNEAQ (reference sequence). The CDR3 DNA is TGTGCCAGCAGCTCCTTGACAGGGGGCTTAGCTGAAGCTTTCTTT. This sequence encodes CASSSLTGGLAEAFF. The full variable domain, its missing parts supplied by reference TRBV7-9 and TRBJ1-1, is DTGVSQNPRHKITKRGQNVTFRCDPISEHNRLYWYRQTLGQGPEFLTYFQNEAQLEKSRLLSDRFSAERPKGSFSTLEIQRTEQGDSAMYLCASSSLTGGLAEAFFGQGTRLTVV.

The chain is built from TRBV19 and TRBJ1-2; D gene unclear. CDR1 LNHDA and CDR2 SQIVND come from the germline V gene (reference sequence). V was pared by 6 bases and J by 2 bases, with 19 bases between. The CDR3 consists of 16 residues. CDR3 loop: CASRTAGGRSNYGYTF. The CDR3 nucleotides are TGTGCCAGTAGAACCGCGGGAGGGCGATCAAACTATGGCTACACCTTC.

The chain combines TRBV19 with TRBJ2-2; D remains unclear. This CDR3 is 16 amino acids long. Germline V gives CDR1 LNHDA, CDR2 SQIVND (reference sequence). V lost 3 bases to trimming and J lost 0 bases, with 11 bases between them. CDR3 sequence: CASSIGYIANTGELFF. CDR3 DNA sequence: TGTGCCAGTAGTATCGGATACATAGCGAACACCGGGGAGCTGTTTTTT.

This chain joins TRBV9 and TRBJ1-5; the D is unclear. The ends were cut back, 0 bases at V and 3 bases at J, with 10 bases in the middle. CDR1 and CDR2 from the germline V gene are SGDLS and YYNGEE. The CDR3 length is 15 residues. CDR3 sequence (DNA): TGTGCCAGCAGCGTAGGATTTCAGTCCAATCAGCCCCAGCATTTT. Translating gives CASSVGFQSNQPQHF. The whole variable domain, filled in from reference TRBV9 and TRBJ1-5, reads DSGVTQTPKHLITATGQRVTLRCSPRSGDLSVYWYQQSLDQGLQFLIQYYNGEERAKGNILERFSAQQFPDLHSELNLSSLELGDSALYFCASSVGFQSNQPQHFGDGTRLSIL.

A note on this clone: The same CDR3 arises from other DNA sequences in this sample as well. The genes are TRBV5-6 and TRBJ2-1, with D perhaps assigned TRBD1 or TRBD2 (5 bases each). The CDR3 is 14 residues long. V lost 4 bases and J 4 bases, leaving 12 bases between the germline ends. CDR1 SGHDT and CDR2 YYEEEE come from the germline V gene. CDR3 sequence reads: CASSRPGPYNEQFF. CDR3 nucleotides: TGTGCCAGCAGCCGCCCGGGACCTTACAATGAGCAGTTCTTC.

The chain joins TRBV2 to TRBJ2-1, with D tentatively TRBD1 or TRBD2 (5 bases each). This CDR3 spans 13 amino acids. Trimming removed 3 bases from V and 12 bases from J, with 15 bases in between. Germline V CDR1 and CDR2: SNHLY, FYNNEI. CDR3 in amino acids: CASSEPEGWGQFF. CDR3 sequence (DNA): TGTGCCAGCAGTGAGCCCGAGGGGTGGGGGCAGTTCTTC.

V is TRBV3-1 (or the pseudogene TRBV3-2) and J is TRBJ1-1; unclear D gene. The V gene lost 4 bases and the J gene lost 0 bases, with 15 bases spanning the gap. CDR1 is LGHDT and CDR2 is YNNKEL in the germline V gene (reference sequence). The CDR3 is 16 residues long. The CDR3 here is CASSPYPGNMNTEAFF. CDR3 coding DNA: TGTGCCAGCAGCCCCTACCCCGGTAACATGAACACTGAAGCTTTCTTT.

This chain connects TRBV7-2 to TRBJ2-5, with D uncertain. Germline lookup yields CDR1 SGHTA and CDR2 FQGNSA. This CDR3 contains 12 residues. V lost 4 bases and J lost 5, with 8 bases in between. CDR3 nucleotide sequence: TGTGCCAGCAGCTCCTCGAGGGAGACCCAGTACTTC. Translating it yields CASSSSRETQYF.

The chain employs TRBV4-1 and TRBJ2-7, with 8 bases matching TRBD1. The CDR3 spans 15 residues. Germline values: CDR1 MGHRA, CDR2 YSYEKL. V lost 3 bases and J lost 0; bases outside the gene matches: 4. CDR3 bases: TGCGCCAGCAGCCATACGGACAGGGACTCCTACGAGCAGTACTTC. It is translated as CASSHTDRDSYEQYF.

This chain connects TRBV3-1 (or the pseudogene TRBV3-2) to TRBJ2-7, with D possibly called TRBD1 or TRBD2 (5 bases each). Germline CDR1 is LGHDT and CDR2 is YNNKEL (reference sequence). V was clipped by 3 bases and J by 2 bases, with 5 bases between them. This CDR3 contains 12 residues. CDR3 sequence (DNA): TGTGCCAGCAGCCAGGGACCCTACGAGCAGTACTTC. Residues: CASSQGPYEQYF.

The chain uses TRBV5-1 and TRBJ1-5; TRBD1 agrees at 7 bases. The CDR3 extends over 15 amino acids. The V gene's germline CDR1 is SGHRS and CDR2 YFSETQ. J gave up 0 bases and V 4 bases, and 4 bases lay outside the gene matches. The CDR3 DNA reads as TGCGCCAGCAGCCCGGGACAGTTTAGCAATCAGCCCCAGCATTTT. Its protein is CASSPGQFSNQPQHF.

The V call is TRBV11-1, the J call TRBJ1-2, with 7 bases matching TRBD1. The length of the CDR3 is 16 residues. Germline values: CDR1 SGHAT, CDR2 FQDESV (reference sequence). V dropped 6 bases and J dropped 3; count of bases not matched to a gene: 13. As DNA, the CDR3 is TGTGCCAGCAGACCCAACGTGATAGGGGGCCACTATGGCTACACCTTC. Amino acid sequence: CASRPNVIGGHYGYTF.

The gene calls are TRBV29-1 and TRBJ1-4; 7 nucleotides line up with TRBD1. The CDR3 has 13 residues. The ends lost 2 bases at V and 7 bases at J; junction bases unmatched: 4. Per germline, CDR1 SQVTM and CDR2 ANQGSEA. CDR3 sequence reads: CSVERGGGEKLFF. CDR3 coding DNA: TGCAGCGTTGAAAGAGGGGGCGGTGAAAAACTGTTTTTT.

The chain links TRBV7-2 to TRBJ2-1; 7 bases map to TRBD2. In germline, CDR1 is SGHTA, CDR2 FQGNSA. The CDR3 consists of 15 residues. After removal of 1 base from V and 6 bases from J, the junction contained 6 bases not matched to a gene. The CDR3 region is CASSLVKGRVNEQFF. The CDR3 DNA follows: TGTGCCAGCAGCTTAGTGAAGGGGAGGGTCAATGAGCAGTTCTTC.

With respect to this clone: The same CDR3 arises from other DNA sequences in this sample as well. The CDR3 sequence is CASSPGGNTEAFF. In DNA form, the CDR3 reads TGTGCCAGCTCACCAGGGGGCAACACTGAAGCTTTCTTT. The V call is TRBV18, the J call TRBJ1-1; weak D call: TRBD1 (6 bases). The germline V and J ends were trimmed by 2 bases and 2 bases, with 6 bases remaining between them. This CDR3 comprises 13 residues. Germline CDR1 and CDR2: KGHSH and LQKENI.

This clone was found once. The J gene is TRBJ2-1, the V gene TRBV12-3 or TRBV12-4; 8 positions agree with TRBD1. The CDR3 is 11 residues long. J was trimmed by 7 bases and V by 7 bases; bases with no gene match: 0. DNA of the CDR3: TGTGCCAGCAACAGGGGGAATGAGCAGTTCTTC. It codes for CASNRGNEQFF.

The chain combines TRBV5-1 with TRBJ2-2; the D is unclear. V was shortened by 0 bases and J by 8 bases, with 11 bases between the two germline ends. Germline-derived CDR1 and CDR2 are SGHRS and YFSETQ. The CDR3 has 14 residues. In DNA, the CDR3 is TGCGCCAGCAGCTTGGACCCCCTTCCAGGGGAGCTGTTTTTT. It is translated as CASSLDPLPGELFF.

On this clone: A junction boundary mismatches the germline segment, possibly from a read error. The V call is TRBV7-7, the J call TRBJ2-5; possibly TRBD1 for D (6 bases). Germline V CDR1 and CDR2: SSHAT, FNYEAQ (reference sequence). CDR3 length equals 15 residues. The CDR3, as DNA: TGTGCTAGCAGCCGACAATACAGGGCTCAAGAGACCCAGTACTTC. Residues: CASSRQYRAQETQYF.

CDR3 nucleotide sequence: TGTGCCAGTCGTAGGCCTCCGTCCTACGAGCAGTACTTC. Amino acids: CASRRPPSYEQYF. The V gene is TRBV6-5, the J gene TRBJ2-7, with D hard to call. This CDR3 contains 13 residues. CDR1 MNHEY and CDR2 SVGAGI come from the germline V gene. Deletions cut 9 bases from V and 1 base from J, with 13 bases between.

This chain joins TRBV2 and TRBJ1-1; 8 bases agree with TRBD1. Per germline, CDR1 SNHLY and CDR2 FYNNEI. The CDR3 sequence is 13 residues long. Trimming at V came to 6 bases and at J to 4 bases, leaving 4 bases not matched to a gene. DNA of the CDR3: TGTGCCAGCAGGGCTGACAGGGGCACTGAAGCTTTCTTT. It yields the protein CASRADRGTEAFF.

This rearrangement joins TRBV4-2 to TRBJ2-1; D gene uncertain. CDR3 length: 18 amino acids. V was clipped by 3 bases and J by 5 bases, with 23 bases between them. Germline-derived CDR1 and CDR2 are LGHNA and YNFKEQ. CDR3 coding DNA: TGTGCCAGCAGCCATTTTTTTGGTGGGCCCACACGGGACAATGAGCAGTTCTTC. It encodes CASSHFFGGPTRDNEQFF.

The chain uses TRBV11-2 and TRBJ1-5, with a weak D call TRBD1 (6 bases). The CDR3 spans 13 residues. V was cut by 5 bases and J by 3 bases, with 8 bases left in between. Germline CDR1 is SGHAT and CDR2 is FQNNGV. CDR3 nucleotide sequence: TGTGCCAGCAGCCGGACAGACAATCAGCCCCAGCATTTT. The encoded protein is CASSRTDNQPQHF.

The V call is TRBV10-2, the J call TRBJ1-1, with D unclear. Trimming pared 2 bases from V and 0 bases from J, leaving 7 bases between. The germline V gene has CDR1 WSHSY and CDR2 SAAADI. The CDR3 is 14 amino acids. This chain's CDR3 is CASSEKQMNTEAFF. CDR3 DNA sequence: TGCGCCAGCAGTGAGAAACAGATGAACACTGAAGCTTTCTTT.

This rearrangement joins TRBV2 to TRBJ1-2; maybe TRBD1 (5 bases). The CDR3 sequence is 16 residues long. Trimming removed 6 bases from V and 5 bases from J, with 22 bases in between. The germline CDR1 and CDR2 sequences are SNHLY and FYNNEI. CDR3 sequence reads: CASRGTGSRWGYGYTF. The DNA for the CDR3 is TGTGCCAGCAGGGGAACGGGGTCGCGTTGGGGGTATGGCTACACCTTC.

This chain uses TRBV18 with TRBJ2-5, with D perhaps TRBD2 (5 bases). The CDR3 extends over 14 amino acids. Trimming removed 0 bases from V and 7 bases from J, with 12 bases in between. CDR1 and CDR2 (germline): KGHSH, LQKENI. DNA of the CDR3: TGTGCCAGCTCACCACCCGAGGGTTCTGGGACCCAGTACTTC. Residues: CASSPPEGSGTQYF.